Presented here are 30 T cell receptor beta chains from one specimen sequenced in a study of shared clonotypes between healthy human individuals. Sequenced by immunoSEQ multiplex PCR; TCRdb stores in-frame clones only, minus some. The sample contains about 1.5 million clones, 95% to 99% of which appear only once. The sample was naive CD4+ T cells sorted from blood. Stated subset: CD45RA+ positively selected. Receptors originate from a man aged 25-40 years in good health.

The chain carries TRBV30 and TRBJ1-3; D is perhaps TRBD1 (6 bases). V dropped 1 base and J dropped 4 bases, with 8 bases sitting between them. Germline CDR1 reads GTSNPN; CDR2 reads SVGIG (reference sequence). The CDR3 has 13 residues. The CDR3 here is CAWSGTVGNTIYF. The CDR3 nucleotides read TGTGCCTGGAGTGGGACAGTAGGAAACACCATATATTTT.

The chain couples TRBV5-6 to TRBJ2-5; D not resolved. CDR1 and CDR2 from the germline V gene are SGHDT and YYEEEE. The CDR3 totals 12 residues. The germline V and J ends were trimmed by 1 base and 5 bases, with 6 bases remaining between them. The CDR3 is CASSLLRETQYF. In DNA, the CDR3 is TGTGCCAGCAGCTTGTTGAGGGAGACCCAGTACTTC.

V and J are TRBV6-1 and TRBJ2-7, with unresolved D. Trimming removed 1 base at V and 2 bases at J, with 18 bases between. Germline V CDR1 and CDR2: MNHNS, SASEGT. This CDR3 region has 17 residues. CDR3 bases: TGTGCCAGCAGTGAAGATAAGGTGTACCTTTTCCCCTACGAGCAGTACTTC. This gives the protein CASSEDKVYLFPYEQYF.

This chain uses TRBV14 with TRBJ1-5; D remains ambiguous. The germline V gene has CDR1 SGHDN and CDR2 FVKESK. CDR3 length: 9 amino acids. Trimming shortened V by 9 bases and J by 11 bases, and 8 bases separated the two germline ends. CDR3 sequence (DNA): TGTGCCAGTCTCGCAGCCCAGCATTTT. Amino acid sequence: CASLAAQHF.

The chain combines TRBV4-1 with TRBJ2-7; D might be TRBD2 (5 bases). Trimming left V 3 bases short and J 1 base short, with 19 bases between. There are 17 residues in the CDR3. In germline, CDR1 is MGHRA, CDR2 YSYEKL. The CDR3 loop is CASSHSPLLVGSYEQYF. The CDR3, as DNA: TGCGCCAGCAGCCACTCACCCCTACTAGTGGGATCCTACGAGCAGTACTTC.

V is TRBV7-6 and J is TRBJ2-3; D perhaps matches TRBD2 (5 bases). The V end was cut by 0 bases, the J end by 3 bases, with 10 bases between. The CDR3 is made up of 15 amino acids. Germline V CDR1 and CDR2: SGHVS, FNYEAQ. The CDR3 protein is CASSLAGVVTDTQYF. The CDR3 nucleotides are TGTGCCAGCAGCTTAGCGGGAGTGGTGACAGATACGCAGTATTTT.

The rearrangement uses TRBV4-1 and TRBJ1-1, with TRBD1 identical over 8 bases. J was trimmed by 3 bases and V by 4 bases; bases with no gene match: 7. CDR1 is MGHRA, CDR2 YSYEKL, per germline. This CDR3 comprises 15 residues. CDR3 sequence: CASSLTGDRDTEAFF. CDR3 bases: TGCGCCAGCAGCCTGACAGGGGATAGAGACACTGAAGCTTTCTTT.

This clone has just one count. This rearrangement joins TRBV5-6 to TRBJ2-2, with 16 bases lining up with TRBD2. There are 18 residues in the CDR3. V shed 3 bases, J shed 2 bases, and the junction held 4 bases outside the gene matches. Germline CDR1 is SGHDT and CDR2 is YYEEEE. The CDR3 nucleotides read TGTGCCAGCAGCTCCGGGACTAGCGGGAGGGTAAACACCGGGGAGCTGTTTTTT. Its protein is CASSSGTSGRVNTGELFF. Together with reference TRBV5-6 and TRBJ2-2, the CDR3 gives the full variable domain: DAGVTQSPTHLIKTRGQQVTLRCSPKSGHDTVSWYQQALGQGPQFIFQYYEEEERQRGNFPDRFSGHQFPNYSSELNVNALLLGDSALYLCASSSGTSGRVNTGELFFGEGSRLTVL.

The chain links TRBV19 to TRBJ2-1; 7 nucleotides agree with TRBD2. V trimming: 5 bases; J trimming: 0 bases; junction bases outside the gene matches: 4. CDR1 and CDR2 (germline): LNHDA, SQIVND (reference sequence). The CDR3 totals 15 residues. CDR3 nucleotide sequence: TGTGCCAGTAGTGTGACTAGCATCTCCTACAATGAGCAGTTCTTC. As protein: CASSVTSISYNEQFF.

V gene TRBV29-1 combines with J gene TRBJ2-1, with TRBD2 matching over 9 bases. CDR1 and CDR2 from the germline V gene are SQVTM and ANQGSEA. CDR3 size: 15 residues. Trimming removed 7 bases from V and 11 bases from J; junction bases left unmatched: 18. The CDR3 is CSAWDRSASGVKQFF. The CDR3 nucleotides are TGCAGCGCTTGGGACCGCTCGGCTAGCGGGGTGAAGCAGTTCTTC.

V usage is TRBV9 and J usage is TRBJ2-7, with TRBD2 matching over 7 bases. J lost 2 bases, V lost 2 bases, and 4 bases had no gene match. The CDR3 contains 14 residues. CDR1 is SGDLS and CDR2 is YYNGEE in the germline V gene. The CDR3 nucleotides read TGTGCCAGCAGCGTGGCGGGGGTCGCCTACGAGCAGTACTTC. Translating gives CASSVAGVAYEQYF.

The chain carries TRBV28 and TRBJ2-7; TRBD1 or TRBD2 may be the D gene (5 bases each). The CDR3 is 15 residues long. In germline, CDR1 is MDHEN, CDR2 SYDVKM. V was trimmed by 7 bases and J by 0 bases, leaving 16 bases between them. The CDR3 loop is CASTGTVRGSYEQYF. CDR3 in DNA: TGTGCCAGCACAGGGACGGTCCGGGGCTCCTACGAGCAGTACTTC.

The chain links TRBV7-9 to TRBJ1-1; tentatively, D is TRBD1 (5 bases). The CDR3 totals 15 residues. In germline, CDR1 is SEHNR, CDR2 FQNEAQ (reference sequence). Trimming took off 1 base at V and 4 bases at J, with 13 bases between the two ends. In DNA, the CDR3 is TGTGCCAGCAGCTTAGGTTTCGGGGGACCCACTGAAGCTTTCTTT. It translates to CASSLGFGGPTEAFF. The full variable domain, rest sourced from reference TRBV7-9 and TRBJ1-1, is DTGVSQNPRHKITKRGQNVTFRCDPISEHNRLYWYRQTLGQGPEFLTYFQNEAQLEKSRLLSDRFSAERPKGSFSTLEIQRTEQGDSAMYLCASSLGFGGPTEAFFGQGTRLTVV.

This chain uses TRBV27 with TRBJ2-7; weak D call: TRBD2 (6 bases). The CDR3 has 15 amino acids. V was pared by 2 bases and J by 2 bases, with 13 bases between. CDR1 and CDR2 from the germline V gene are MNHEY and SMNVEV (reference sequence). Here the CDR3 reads CASSLAPTSTYEQYF. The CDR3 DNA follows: TGTGCCAGCAGTTTAGCGCCGACTAGTACCTACGAGCAGTACTTC.

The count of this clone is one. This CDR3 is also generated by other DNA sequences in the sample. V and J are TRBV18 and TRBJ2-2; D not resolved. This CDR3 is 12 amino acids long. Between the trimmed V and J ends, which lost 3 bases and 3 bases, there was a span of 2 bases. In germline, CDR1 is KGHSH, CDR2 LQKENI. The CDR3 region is CASSPYTGELFF. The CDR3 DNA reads TGTGCCAGCTCACCCTACACCGGGGAGCTGTTTTTT.

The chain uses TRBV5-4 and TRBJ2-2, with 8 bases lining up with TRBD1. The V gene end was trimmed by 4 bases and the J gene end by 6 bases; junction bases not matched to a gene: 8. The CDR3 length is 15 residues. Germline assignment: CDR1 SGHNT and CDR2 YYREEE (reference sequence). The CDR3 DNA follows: TGTGCCAGCAGCGTCCCAGGGGGCCTCGCCGGGGAGCTGTTTTTT. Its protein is CASSVPGGLAGELFF.

The DNA for the CDR3 is TGTGCCAGCAGCTTATGGAGTAGGGGCACAGATACGCAGTATTTT. Translating gives CASSLWSRGTDTQYF. The chain is built from TRBV7-2 and TRBJ2-3; D is uncertain. CDR3 size: 15 residues. The germline V gene has CDR1 SGHTA and CDR2 FQGNSA. V was trimmed by 2 bases and J by 1 base, leaving 10 bases between them.

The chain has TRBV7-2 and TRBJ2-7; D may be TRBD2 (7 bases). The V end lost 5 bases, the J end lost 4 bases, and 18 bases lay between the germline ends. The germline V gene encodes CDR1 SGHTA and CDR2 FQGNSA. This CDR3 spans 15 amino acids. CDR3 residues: CASSLGAGVTYEQYF. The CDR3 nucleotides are TGTGCCAGCAGCCTGGGGGCGGGAGTGACATACGAGCAGTACTTC.

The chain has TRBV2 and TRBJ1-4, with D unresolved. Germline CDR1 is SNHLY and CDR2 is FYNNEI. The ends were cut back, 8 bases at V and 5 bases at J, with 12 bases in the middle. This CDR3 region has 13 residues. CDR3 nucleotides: TGTGCCAGCGGACGGTCGCTGAATGAAAAACTGTTTTTT. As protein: CASGRSLNEKLFF.

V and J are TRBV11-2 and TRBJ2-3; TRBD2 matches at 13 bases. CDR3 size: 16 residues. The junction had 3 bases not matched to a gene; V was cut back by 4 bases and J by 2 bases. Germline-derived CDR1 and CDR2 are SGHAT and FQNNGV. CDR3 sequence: CASSSGTSGVTDTQYF. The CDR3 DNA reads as TGTGCCAGCAGCTCAGGGACTAGCGGGGTCACAGATACGCAGTATTTT.

The CDR3 is CASRFDRGTGGYTF. The DNA of the CDR3 is TGTGCCAGCAGGTTTGACAGGGGTACAGGTGGCTACACCTTC. The chain employs TRBV2 and TRBJ1-2; 8 bases line up with TRBD1. This CDR3 region has 14 residues. CDR1 is SNHLY and CDR2 is FYNNEI in the germline V gene. After removal of 6 bases from V and 7 bases from J, the junction contained 10 bases not matched to a gene. The full variable domain, rest sourced from reference TRBV2 and TRBJ1-2, is EPEVTQTPSHQVTQMGQEVILRCVPISNHLYFYWYRQILGQKVEFLVSFYNNEISEKSEIFDDQFSVERPDGSNFTLKIRSTKLEDSAMYFCASRFDRGTGGYTFGSGTRLTVV.

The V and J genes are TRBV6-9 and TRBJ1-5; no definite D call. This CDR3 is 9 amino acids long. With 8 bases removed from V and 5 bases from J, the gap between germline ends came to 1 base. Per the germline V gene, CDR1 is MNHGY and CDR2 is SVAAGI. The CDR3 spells CASDQPQHF. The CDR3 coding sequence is TGTGCCAGCGATCAGCCCCAGCATTTT.

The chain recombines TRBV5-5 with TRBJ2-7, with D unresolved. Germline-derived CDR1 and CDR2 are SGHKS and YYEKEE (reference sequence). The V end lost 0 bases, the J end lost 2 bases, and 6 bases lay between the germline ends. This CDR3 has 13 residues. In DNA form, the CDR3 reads TGTGCCAGCAGCTTGGTTCAGACCTACGAGCAGTACTTC. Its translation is CASSLVQTYEQYF.

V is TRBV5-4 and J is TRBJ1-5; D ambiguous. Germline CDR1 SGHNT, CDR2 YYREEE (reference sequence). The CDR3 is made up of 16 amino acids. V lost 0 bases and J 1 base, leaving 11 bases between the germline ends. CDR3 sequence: CASSLGGSESNQPQHF. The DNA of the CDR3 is TGTGCCAGCAGCTTGGGCGGATCAGAGAGCAATCAGCCCCAGCATTTT.

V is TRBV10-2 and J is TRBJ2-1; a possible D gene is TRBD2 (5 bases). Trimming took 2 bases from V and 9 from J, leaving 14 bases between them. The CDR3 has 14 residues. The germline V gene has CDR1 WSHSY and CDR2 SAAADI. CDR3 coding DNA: TGCGCCAGCAGTGAGGAGCGGAGGACTGTTGAGCAGTTCTTC. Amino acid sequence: CASSEERRTVEQFF.

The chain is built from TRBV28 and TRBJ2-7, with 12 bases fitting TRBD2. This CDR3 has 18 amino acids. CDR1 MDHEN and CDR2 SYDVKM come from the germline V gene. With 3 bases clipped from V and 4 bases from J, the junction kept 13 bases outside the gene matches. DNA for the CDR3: TGTGCCAGCAGTTTCTTAGGACTAGCGGGGACGGGATTGTACGAGCAGTACTTC. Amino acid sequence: CASSFLGLAGTGLYEQYF.

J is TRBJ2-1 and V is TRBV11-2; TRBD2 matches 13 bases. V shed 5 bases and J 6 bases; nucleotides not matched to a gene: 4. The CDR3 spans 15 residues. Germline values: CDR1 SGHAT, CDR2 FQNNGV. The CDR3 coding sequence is TGTGCCAGCAGCCGACTAGCGGGGGGCCCCAATGAGCAGTTCTTC. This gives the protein CASSRLAGGPNEQFF.

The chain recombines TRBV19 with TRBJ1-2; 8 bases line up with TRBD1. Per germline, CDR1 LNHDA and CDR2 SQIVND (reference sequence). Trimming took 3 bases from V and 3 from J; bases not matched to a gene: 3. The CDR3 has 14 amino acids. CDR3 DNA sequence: TGTGCCAGTAGTATCGGACAGGGCTACTATGGCTACACCTTC. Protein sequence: CASSIGQGYYGYTF. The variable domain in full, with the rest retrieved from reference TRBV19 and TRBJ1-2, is DGGITQSPKYLFRKEGQNVTLSCEQNLNHDAMYWYRQDPGQGLRLIYYSQIVNDFQKGDIAEGYSVSREKKESFPLTVTSAQKNPTAFYLCASSIGQGYYGYTFGSGTRLTVV.

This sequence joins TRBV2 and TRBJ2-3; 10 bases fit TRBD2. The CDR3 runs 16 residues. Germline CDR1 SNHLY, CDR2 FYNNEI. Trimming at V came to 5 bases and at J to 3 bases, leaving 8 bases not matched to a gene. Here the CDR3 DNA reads TGTGCCAGCAGTCTAGGGACTAGCGAGAATACAGATACGCAGTATTTT. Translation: CASSLGTSENTDTQYF.

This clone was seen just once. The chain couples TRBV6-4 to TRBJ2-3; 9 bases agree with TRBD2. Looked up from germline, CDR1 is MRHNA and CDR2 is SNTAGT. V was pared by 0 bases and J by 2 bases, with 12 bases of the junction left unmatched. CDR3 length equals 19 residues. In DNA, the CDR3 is TGTGCCAGCAGTGACTCTGACTTAGCGGGAGCTCCCCTCACAGATACGCAGTATTTT. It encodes CASSDSDLAGAPLTDTQYF.